A single T cell receptor beta chain is shown here with its context. This clonotype was counted ten times or more. Its antigen is currently not known. The junction shows a germline mismatch at one end, possibly a read error. The record originates from a study of T cells in Graves' hyperthyroidism and ophthalmopathy (dated by TCRdb to about 2019). Study-level background: Peripheral blood was sampled at the time of initial diagnosis, prior to any treatment. Prospective prediction of ophthalmopathy was tested in an independent validation cohort of 18 to 20 hyperthyroidism patients and 17 patients who later progressed to ophthalmopathy. The approximately 100 discovery patients were divided at random into training and test sets in a 7:3 ratio. The paper reports TCR Vbeta CDR3 sequencing of some 140 peripheral blood samples: some 41 ophthalmopathy, fewer than 85 hyperthyroidism and around 17 progressor patients. TCR V-J signatures able to tell the groups apart were searched for in a discovery cohort of 100 patients, of whom more than 40 had Graves' ophthalmopathy and some 60 had stable Graves' hyperthyroidism. Thyroid tissue and blood T-cell repertoires from six or seven Graves' hyperthyroidism patients were also compared in the study. After sampling, hyperthyroidism patients received methimazole starting at 30 mg daily, and ophthalmopathy patients received high-dose intravenous methylprednisolone. The study at large found these results: Most expanded thyroid clonotypes (frequency above 0.001) were also found in blood, which suggests that blood repertoires may mirror thyroid immune responses. In validation, progression to ophthalmopathy was predicted by the model with 55% to 71% sensitivity and roughly 72% specificity, a median of approximately 7.1 months before onset. A model built on a 13 V-J signature distinguished ophthalmopathy from stable hyperthyroidism, reaching approximately 89% sensitivity and 81.08% specificity in cross-validation and 80%/75% in testing. No statistical method was used to fix the sample size in advance, and group allocation was not hidden from the investigators.

TCR beta CDR3 regions were amplified from RNA transcripts. The TCR CDR3 was subjected to a first round of RT-PCR using the HTBI primer set and the Qiagen OneStep RT-PCR kit. Libraries were constructed in a second round of multiplex PCR, after which size selection and purification were carried out. Sequencing of the libraries was done on an Illumina HiSeq2000 using paired-end 100 bp reads. The study's processing was this. SOAPnuke was used to process the raw data, removing reads that contained adapters or uncalled bases, had a mean Phred below 15, or lacked an exact match to the constant primer or identifier. COPE v1.2.5 was used to merge high-quality paired reads, and clonotypes were defined as unique nucleotide sequences. MiTCR v1.1 was used to align clonotypes to the IMGT TRBV, TRBD and TRBJ reference segments. The analysis was restricted to V-J combinations with a frequency above 0.0001, which together covered approximately 99% of the repertoires. A TCS score was defined as the ratio of F50 (clonal expansion) to E x V (chaos), with BLOSUM62-based TCRdist applied between CDR3 peptides within each V-J. Welch's t-statistics and random forest reduced 500 to 550 V-J features to about 12, which were used in a naive Bayes classifier (R e1071). The raw public reads went through TCRdb reprocessing: fastp at Q25, MiXCR clone calling, in-frame beta chains kept. Each record represents a unique CDR3 protein, reported with the most common genes and DNA among its rows. The V and J calls and clone size come from TCRdb's table, not from the authors' own analysis. The sample records 500,000 to 650,000 distinct CDR3 sequences, 15% to 20% of which are singletons. The ten largest account for approximately 15% of the sample.

Moderately to severely active disease, a Clinical Activity Score of at least 3, a NOSPECS grade of at least 4, and a duration under 3 months were present in ophthalmopathy patients. Exclusion was applied to patients with uncontrolled infections, other autoimmune diseases, pregnancy or lactation. Diagnoses were based on clinical symptoms, serum thyroxine and TRAb, thyroid ultrasound and orbital computed tomography. PBMCs were isolated from roughly 10 ml of fresh peripheral blood by Ficoll-Paque density gradient centrifugation. Trizol reagent was used to extract total RNA, and RNA quality was then checked on an Agilent 2100 Bioanalyzer. The germline V gene (reference sequence) sets CDR1 to SSHAT and CDR2 to FNYEAQ. There are 14 amino acids in the CDR3, from cysteine to phenylalanine inclusive. Only the CDR3 portion is preserved as DNA: 42 bases, with reading frame beginning at the first base.

This chain is built from TRBV7-7 and TRBJ2-1, with the D gene not clear enough to name. Sequenced: blood. The clonotype was recovered from a woman aged 18-30 years with Graves' ophthalmopathy. CDR3 protein: CASSLESLSNEQFF. The sequenced DNA is TGTGCTAGCAGCTTAGAGTCCCTCTCCAATGAGCAGTTCTTC.